This is a list of T cell receptor beta chains from one sample in a study of PD-1 blockade in classical Hodgkin lymphoma. TCRdb's table, derived via immunoSEQ multiplex PCR, lists solely in-frame clones and lacks some. The table records 25,000 to 35,000 clones, less than 80% of them present only once. Sequenced material: CD4+ T cells from blood, taken before the fourth cycle of nivolumab. These receptors all stem from a human donor with classical Hodgkin lymphoma. CDR3s include the opening cysteine and the closing phenylalanine or tryptophan. Each record gives: CDR3 length, clone size, V gene, CDR3 protein. Clone size appears in some rows only: once, few, many, or a class for an expanded clone.

cdr3_length: 12; clone_size: few; v_call: TRBV7-9; cdr3_aa: CASSPDGPGYTF
cdr3_length: 15; clone_size: once; v_call: TRBV19; cdr3_aa: CASSRTGTGDEKLFF
cdr3_length: 16; clone_size: once; v_call: TRBV6-4; cdr3_aa: CASSDSTSGRTNEQFF
cdr3_length: 13; clone_size: NA; v_call: TRBV7-3; cdr3_aa: CASSLNGADTQYF
cdr3_length: 14; clone_size: NA; v_call: TRBV6-5; cdr3_aa: CAIRGRDYNSPLHF
cdr3_length: 12; clone_size: NA; v_call: TRBV7-2; cdr3_aa: CASSPGGNGYTF
cdr3_length: 11; clone_size: NA; v_call: TRBV29-1; cdr3_aa: CSVENDYEQYF
cdr3_length: 19; clone_size: once; v_call: TRBV5-1; cdr3_aa: CASSRQGLLAGGPTGELFF
cdr3_length: 15; clone_size: NA; v_call: TRBV6-1; cdr3_aa: CASHGGSFGANVLTF
cdr3_length: 15; clone_size: NA; v_call: TRBV7-3; cdr3_aa: CASSPGRGSTDTQYF
cdr3_length: 13; clone_size: NA; v_call: TRBV6-5; cdr3_aa: CASSPTLGNTIYF
cdr3_length: 14; clone_size: once; v_call: TRBV11-1; cdr3_aa: CASSPPGAGRLYTF
cdr3_length: 16; clone_size: NA; v_call: TRBV6-5; cdr3_aa: CASSYSYAAPTDEQYF
cdr3_length: 12; clone_size: NA; v_call: TRBV7-2; cdr3_aa: CASSLDSPPQHF
cdr3_length: 15; clone_size: NA; v_call: TRBV19; cdr3_aa: CASSREGDFNQPQHF
cdr3_length: 13; clone_size: NA; v_call: TRBV28; cdr3_aa: CASSLLEDTEAFF
cdr3_length: 16; clone_size: once; v_call: TRBV5-6; cdr3_aa: CASSLSAGNFQETQYF
cdr3_length: 15; clone_size: once; v_call: TRBV19; cdr3_aa: CASSSTGTGGFEQYF
cdr3_length: 17; clone_size: NA; v_call: TRBV4-1; cdr3_aa: CASSQLRAVHSGNTIYF
cdr3_length: 15; clone_size: NA; v_call: TRBV28; cdr3_aa: CASSVLAGGQGEQYF
cdr3_length: 13; clone_size: few; v_call: TRBV19; cdr3_aa: CASSGSFNQPQHF
cdr3_length: 16; clone_size: NA; v_call: TRBV10-3; cdr3_aa: CAISESGPNSGNTIYF
cdr3_length: 14; clone_size: NA; v_call: TRBV2; cdr3_aa: CASMARAEAETQYF
cdr3_length: 14; clone_size: NA; v_call: TRBV7-2; cdr3_aa: CASSLFGRGDTIYF
cdr3_length: 14; clone_size: few; v_call: TRBV7-8; cdr3_aa: CASSLAYEAVEAFF
cdr3_length: 13; clone_size: NA; v_call: TRBV6-6; cdr3_aa: CASSPEGDAEAFF
cdr3_length: 16; clone_size: NA; v_call: TRBV15; cdr3_aa: CATSRYGYGGNSPLHF
cdr3_length: 14; clone_size: NA; v_call: TRBV28; cdr3_aa: CATRLPGQGHGYTF
cdr3_length: 16; clone_size: NA; v_call: TRBV14; cdr3_aa: CASSQDLGYGEETQYF
cdr3_length: 16; clone_size: NA; v_call: TRBV7-2; cdr3_aa: CASSLYSPDLNTEAFF
cdr3_length: 13; clone_size: NA; v_call: TRBV7-2; cdr3_aa: CGGQLRAKNIQYF
cdr3_length: 16; clone_size: NA; v_call: TRBV11-1; cdr3_aa: CASSLAERGGNYEQYF
cdr3_length: 14; clone_size: NA; v_call: TRBV11-2; cdr3_aa: CASSTDANTGELFF
cdr3_length: 14; clone_size: NA; v_call: TRBV28; cdr3_aa: CASSSRLGTDTQYF
cdr3_length: 14; clone_size: NA; v_call: TRBV7-3; cdr3_aa: CASSWTGASGGYTF